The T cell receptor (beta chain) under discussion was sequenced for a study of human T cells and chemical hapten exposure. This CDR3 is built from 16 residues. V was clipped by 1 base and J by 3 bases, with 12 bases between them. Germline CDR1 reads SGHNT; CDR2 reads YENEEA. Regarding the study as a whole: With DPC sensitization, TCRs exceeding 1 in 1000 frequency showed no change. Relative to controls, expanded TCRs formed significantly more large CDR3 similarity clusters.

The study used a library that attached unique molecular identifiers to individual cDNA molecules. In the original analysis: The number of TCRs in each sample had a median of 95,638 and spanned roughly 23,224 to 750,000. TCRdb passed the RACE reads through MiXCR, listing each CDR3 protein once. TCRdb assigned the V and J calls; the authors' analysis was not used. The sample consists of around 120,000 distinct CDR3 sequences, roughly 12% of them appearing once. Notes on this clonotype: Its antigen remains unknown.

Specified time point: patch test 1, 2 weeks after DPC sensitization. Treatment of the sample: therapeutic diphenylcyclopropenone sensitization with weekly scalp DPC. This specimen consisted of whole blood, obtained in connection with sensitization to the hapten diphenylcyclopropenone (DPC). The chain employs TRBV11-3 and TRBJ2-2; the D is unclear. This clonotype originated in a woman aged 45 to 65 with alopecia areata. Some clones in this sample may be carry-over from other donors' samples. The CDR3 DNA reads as TGTGCCAGCAGCTTAGGAAGAGTTTCCTACACCGGGGAGCTGTTTTTT. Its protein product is CASSLGRVSYTGELFF.